This TCR beta chain was identified in a study of cytomegalovirus exposure and HLA in healthy donors. The study, taken as a whole, reports: Analysis performed later found under 20,000 TCR beta sequences associated with HLA alleles at 0.05 false discovery rate. Using the classifier, cytomegalovirus status was reportedly diagnosed with high specificity and sensitivity. The study flagged roughly 160 TCR beta chains as cytomegalovirus-associated. Among TCR beta chains of equal frequency, HLA-associated ones were more clonally expanded in a later analysis.

Vbeta (60) and Jbeta (13) primers were used in the PCR. The data were produced by immunoSEQ multiplex PCR, yet TCRdb's version contains in-frame clones alone and is incomplete. The top ten clones hold around 1.8% of a sample with about 160,000 clones, around 88% of them seen once. A word on this clone: As yet, its antigen is unknown.

The CDR3 has 15 residues. Germline CDR1 reads SGHNT; CDR2 reads YENEEA. The V end was cut by 4 bases, the J end by 0 bases, with 7 bases between. The chain joins TRBV11-3 to TRBJ2-6; D is uncertain. The TCR originated in a woman in her late teens or twenties in good health and CMV-seronegative. Specimen: PBMCs. In DNA, the CDR3 is TGTGCCAGCAGCTACGATAGCTCTGGGGCCAACGTCCTGACTTTC. It yields the protein CASSYDSSGANVLTF.